This T cell receptor beta chain derives from a study of blood T cell repertoires in COVID-19 (dated by TCRdb to 2018 to 2021). The study in broad terms: The collaborator samples originated in the United States, Italy and Spain and spanned the acute and convalescent phases of COVID-19. Deeply sampled blood TCRbeta repertoires from subjects exposed to, actively infected with, or recovered from COVID-19 were included in the dataset. Where HLA class I and class II types were available, the types were taken from metadata supplied by the sample provider, not from assay-based typing. Samples were obtained from the ongoing ImmuneRACE study (first 160 participants) and from 1,254 subjects provided by 6 global collaborators. The prospective study material was composed of cDNA or gDNA derived from T cells, B-cell-depleted T cells, or PBMCs. A freely available public database, intended as a resource for researchers studying the immune response to SARS-CoV-2, is where the repertoires were released. Nearly every sample came with metadata listing a de-identified subject ID, COVID-19 status, age in years and sex.

Spanning cysteine to phenylalanine, the CDR3 consists of 17 amino acids. Kept here is only the CDR3 DNA, which spans 51 bases and is read in frame from base 1. CDR1 and CDR2 are drawn from the germline V gene: WSHSY, SAAADI. V gives up 8 bases and J gives up 0 bases, and the segment between their germline ends measures 17 bases. For this clone: Its antigen is still unknown. One base away there is no much larger clone; base qualities are not given.

General study outcomes and caveats: The amount of clinical and demographic metadata varied by source and participant and was provided uncurated.

The collaborating institutions used their own protocols to collect whole blood in K2EDTA tubes. Collaborator samples were shipped for TCRbeta analysis as frozen whole blood, isolated PBMCs, or DNA extracted from either sample type. The immunoSEQ Assay, a bias-controlled multiplex PCR, was used to amplify TCRbeta CDR3 regions from genomic DNA. In the authors' own workflow: Within the assay, amplification of reference gene primers was used to estimate how many nucleated cells each sample contained. To quantify the absolute abundance of each unique TCRbeta CDR3 rearrangement, sequence reads were collapsed and filtered. For each sample, productive Simpson clonality was calculated by taking the square root of Simpson's diversity index across productive rearrangements. TCRdb's version of the immuneACCESS table is confined to in-frame rearrangements and falls short of the full clone set. An unresolved V gene accounts for under half of the shortfall where checked; the remainder is of unknown origin. The DNA was the basis for D and trimming; V, J and clone size are from that table. The sample table lists some 80,000 clones, approximately 86% of them with a count of one. The ten most abundant clones make up over 15% of the sample.

This clonotype was sampled from a human donor in a cohort sampled during active COVID-19. This sequence uses TRBV10-2 and TRBJ2-6; 7 matching bases give a weak D call of TRBD1. The sample was peripheral blood. In nucleotides, the sequence is TGCGCCAGCCAGGCGGGACAGCACGGCTCTGGGGCCAACGTCCTGACTTTC. Its amino acids are CASQAGQHGSGANVLTF.